This T cell receptor (beta chain) originates from a study of technical replicates of blood from several donors. This clone was picked up one time. TCRdb's table, derived via immunoSEQ multiplex PCR, lists solely in-frame clones and lacks some. The table shows tens of thousands of clones, with approximately 94% occurring only once. Sequencing was carried out using T cells isolated from PBMCs. The sequence derives from a human donor in good health.

The CDR3: CASSSSTRRDFSTDTQYF. The CDR3 DNA sequence: TGCGCCAGCAGCTCGAGCACCCGAAGAGATTTCAGCACAGATACGCAGTATTTT. This chain links TRBV5-1 with TRBJ2-3, with no clear D. V was clipped by 3 bases and J by 0 bases, with 20 bases between them. CDR3 size: 18 residues. Per germline, CDR1 SGHRS and CDR2 YFSETQ. Based on the CDR3 plus reference TRBV5-1 and TRBJ2-3, the full variable domain is KAGVTQTPRYLIKTRGQQVTLSCSPISGHRSVSWYQQTPGQGLQFLFEYFSETQRNKGNFPGRFSGRQFSNSRSEMNVSTLELGDSALYLCASSSSTRRDFSTDTQYFGPGTRLTVL.